Following are 3 T cell receptor beta chains from one sample sequenced in a study of T cell responses to AZD1222 COVID-19 vaccine. Data came from immunoSEQ multiplex PCR; TCRdb stores just in-frame clones and leaves some out. The sample contains around 110,000 clones, almost 95% of which appear only once. This specimen consisted of peripheral blood, obtained 28 days after the second AZD1222 dose. The origin of the receptors is an adult who received the AZD1222 COVID-19 vaccine.

J is TRBJ2-7 and V is TRBV9; the D gene could be TRBD1 or TRBD2 (5 bases each). V gave up 3 bases and J gave up 2 bases, with 12 bases separating them. This CDR3 comprises 14 residues. Germline lookup yields CDR1 SGDLS and CDR2 YYNGEE. The CDR3 DNA sequence: TGTGCCAGCAGCGAGGGGACGTATACCTACGAGCAGTACTTC. Its protein is CASSEGTYTYEQYF. Supplemented by reference TRBV9 and TRBJ2-7, the full variable domain reads DSGVTQTPKHLITATGQRVTLRCSPRSGDLSVYWYQQSLDQGLQFLIQYYNGEERAKGNILERFSAQQFPDLHSELNLSSLELGDSALYFCASSEGTYTYEQYFGPGTRLTVT.

J is TRBJ2-1 and V is TRBV6-5; D is possibly TRBD1 or TRBD2 (5 bases each). The CDR3 has 13 amino acids. V was pared by 5 bases and J by 5 bases, with 10 bases between. The germline V gene has CDR1 MNHEY and CDR2 SVGAGI. The CDR3 is CASSPGTHNEQFF. The DNA for the CDR3 is TGTGCCAGCAGTCCCGGGACCCACAATGAGCAGTTCTTC.

The chain links TRBV27 to TRBJ2-7; D is ambiguous. This CDR3 region has 14 residues. Trimming cost V 7 bases and J 2 bases, with 15 bases left between them. CDR1 and CDR2 (germline): MNHEY, SMNVEV (reference sequence). The CDR3 sequence: CASNKGGLAYEQYF. The CDR3 DNA follows: TGTGCCAGCAATAAGGGTGGTTTGGCCTACGAGCAGTACTTC.